This TCR beta chain comes out of a study of T cell repertoires in cytomegalovirus infection. Study context: CMV epitopes used comprised recently identified HLA-C-restricted ones and well-studied HLA-B-restricted ones. Both CMV infection and a matching HLA type were indicated by public TCR beta signatures.

Trimming cost V 3 bases and J 6 bases; bases outside gene matches: 15. The CDR3 covers 19 residues. TCRdb passed the reads through MiXCR, listing each CDR3 protein once. Of just over 450,000 distinct CDR3 sequences listed, under 55% are singletons. To note about this clonotype: The antigen is not known.

Sequencing used cultured PBMCs, obtained from culture after CMV antigen stimulation. The V gene is TRBV23-1, the J gene TRBJ2-6; TRBD1 aligns across 9 bases. TRBV23-1 is placed among ORFs of uncertain function. The source is a human donor in good health (CMV status not recorded). Some clones in this sample may be carry-over from other donors' samples. The CDR3 DNA sequence: TGCGCCAGCAGTCATCCCCGGACAGGGGCACTCACTGTGGCCAACGTCCTGACTTTC. Translating it yields CASSHPRTGALTVANVLTF.